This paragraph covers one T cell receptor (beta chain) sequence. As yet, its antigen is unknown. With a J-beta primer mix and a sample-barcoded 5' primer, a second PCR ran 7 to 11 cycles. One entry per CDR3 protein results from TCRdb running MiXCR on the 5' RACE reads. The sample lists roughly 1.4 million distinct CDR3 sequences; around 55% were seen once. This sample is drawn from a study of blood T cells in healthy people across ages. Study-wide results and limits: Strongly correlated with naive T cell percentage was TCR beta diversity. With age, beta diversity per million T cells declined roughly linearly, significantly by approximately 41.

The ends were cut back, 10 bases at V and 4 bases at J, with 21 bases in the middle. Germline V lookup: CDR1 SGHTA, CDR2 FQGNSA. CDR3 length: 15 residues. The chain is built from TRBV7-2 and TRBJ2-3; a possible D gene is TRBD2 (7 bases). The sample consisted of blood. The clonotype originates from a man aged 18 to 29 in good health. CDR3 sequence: CATGGGSWGADTQYF. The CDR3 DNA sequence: TGTGCCACGGGGGGCGGGAGTTGGGGGGCAGATACGCAGTATTTT.